One TCR beta chain is described in this entry. The CDR3 length is 16 residues. The V gene end was trimmed by 3 bases and the J gene end by 2 bases; junction bases not matched to a gene: 9. Germline CDR1 and CDR2: MNHNS and SASEGT. Original handling: Cell counts per sample came from amplifying reference gene primers. Here immunoSEQ multiplex PCR was the method, and the copy in TCRdb shows in-frame clones only, minus some. Clone size and the V and J calls come from that table; the DNA yielded D and trimming. The table shows 250,000 to 300,000 clones, with approximately 82% occurring only once. These data are taken from a study of blood T cell repertoires in COVID-19.

This chain links TRBV6-1 with TRBJ2-5; TRBD2 agrees at 7 bases. Sequenced input: PBMCs or T cells enriched from blood (not recorded which). The origin of this receptor is a man aged 35 to 55 who had been exposed to COVID-19. The CDR3 sequence: CASSDYGGSFQETQYF. The CDR3 bases are TGTGCCAGCAGTGATTACGGCGGGAGTTTTCAAGAGACCCAGTACTTC.